One TCR beta chain is described in this entry. Its antigen is unidentified. The V end lost 5 bases, the J end lost 6 bases, and 20 bases lay between the germline ends. There are 15 residues in the CDR3. Per germline, CDR1 MNHEY and CDR2 SMNVEV (reference sequence). Surgery without prior neoadjuvant therapy was the treatment of the selected pancreatic ductal adenocarcinoma patients. Profiled with immunoSEQ multiplex PCR; TCRdb holds only in-frame clones, not every one. The sample lists over 100,000 clones; roughly 95% were seen once. The data belong to a study of T cells in pancreatic ductal adenocarcinoma. Notes on the study in general: Blood had more productive templates and 8 to 9.5-fold more unique clonotypes than tumor.

Material: PBMCs. This receptor was identified in a human donor with pancreatic ductal adenocarcinoma. The chain has TRBV27 and TRBJ2-7; D is possibly TRBD2 (5 bases). The CDR3 DNA sequence: TGTGCCAGCAGTAAGTCCTCACTCGGGAAGCCCGAGCAGTACTTC. Translated: CASSKSSLGKPEQYF.